This T cell receptor (beta chain) was sequenced for a study of blood T cell repertoires in COVID-19. The length of the CDR3 is 20 residues. The germline V gene encodes CDR1 MRHNA and CDR2 SNTAGT. The V and J ends lost 3 bases and 0 bases, in that order; junction bases with no gene match: 11. Only in-frame clones appear in the TCRdb table, and some are missing; sequencing was by immunoSEQ multiplex PCR. This table holds about 150,000 clones, around 85% found once. The sequenced material came from peripheral blood. The chain couples TRBV6-4 to TRBJ1-4; 12 positions agree with TRBD1. This sequence originates from a man in his 70s with acute or convalescent COVID-19. The CDR3 loop reads CASSEREGQGAAATNEKLFF. The CDR3 DNA reads as TGTGCCAGCAGTGAACGTGAGGGACAGGGGGCGGCTGCAACTAATGAAAAACTGTTTTTT.